The T cell receptor beta chain under discussion was sequenced for a study of T-cell memory formation after mild COVID-19. Study-wide context: TCR clusters largely stayed donor specific.

Using constant-segment primers, 5'RACE produced TCR alpha and TCR beta cDNA libraries carrying sample barcodes and UMIs. TCRdb analysed the 5' RACE reads with MiXCR anew, one entry per CDR3 protein. The data show roughly 500,000 distinct CDR3 sequences, around 20% seen once. This CDR3 is 12 amino acids long. Trimming took off 3 bases at V and 10 bases at J, with 7 bases between the two ends. This receptor was taken from an adult woman who had mild COVID-19 (a few samples of this study predate the infection). Cell type and time point are not known. The sequencing input was PBMCs or a T cell subset sorted from them (not recorded which). This rearrangement joins TRBV12-3 or TRBV12-4 to TRBJ1-6; D is unresolved. The CDR3 protein is CASSFRESPLHF. The CDR3 region has the DNA TGTGCCAGCAGTTTTCGGGAATCACCCCTCCACTTT.